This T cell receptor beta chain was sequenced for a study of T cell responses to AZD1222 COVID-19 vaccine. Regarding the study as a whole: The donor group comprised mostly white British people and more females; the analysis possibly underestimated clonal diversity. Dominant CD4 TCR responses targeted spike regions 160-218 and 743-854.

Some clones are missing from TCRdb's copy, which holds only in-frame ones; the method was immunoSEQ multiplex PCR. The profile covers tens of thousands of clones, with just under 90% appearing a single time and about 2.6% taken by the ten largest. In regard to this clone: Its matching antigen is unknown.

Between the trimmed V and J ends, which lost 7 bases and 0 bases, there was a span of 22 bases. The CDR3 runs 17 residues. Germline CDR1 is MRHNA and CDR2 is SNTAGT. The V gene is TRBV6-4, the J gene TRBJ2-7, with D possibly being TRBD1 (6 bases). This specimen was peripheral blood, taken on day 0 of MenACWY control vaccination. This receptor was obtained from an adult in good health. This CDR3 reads CASTVRGRQDTSYEQYF. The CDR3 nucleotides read TGTGCCAGCACCGTAAGGGGCCGACAGGATACCTCCTACGAGCAGTACTTC.